A selection of T cell receptor beta chains follows, all from one sample in a study of neurological immune-mediated disorders. TCRdb processed the 5' RACE reads anew with MiXCR; each CDR3 protein has one entry. This table has more than 75,000 distinct CDR3 sequences, under 4.5% appearing once. Sequences were obtained from PBMCs. Receptors were obtained from a woman aged 45-59 years with multiple sclerosis. The CDR3 runs from the conserved cysteine through the conserved F or W. A D gene is named only where the DNA matches it firmly. A row's size may be missing; if present it is once, few, many or a size class.

v_gene: TRBV7-6; j_gene: TRBJ2-3; abundance: many; d_gene: .; len: 12; CDR3aa: CASSRGADTQYF; CDR3nt: TGTGCCAGCAGCCGAGGGGCAGATACGCAGTATTTT
v_gene: TRBV6-1; j_gene: TRBJ2-7; abundance: many; d_gene: .; len: 13; CDR3aa: CASKEGTVYEQYF; CDR3nt: TGTGCCAGCAAGGAGGGGACAGTCTACGAGCAGTACTTC
v_gene: TRBV11-2; j_gene: TRBJ2-7; abundance: many; d_gene: TRBD1; len: 13; CDR3aa: CASMTGGYYEQYF; CDR3nt: TGTGCCAGTATGACAGGGGGTTACTACGAGCAGTACTTC
v_gene: TRBV5-5; j_gene: TRBJ2-7; abundance: many; d_gene: .; len: 14; CDR3aa: CASSVYGLTYEQYF; CDR3nt: TGTGCCAGCAGCGTCTACGGCCTGACCTACGAGCAGTACTTC
v_gene: TRBV12-3/TRBV12-4; j_gene: TRBJ1-5; abundance: many; d_gene: .; len: 12; CDR3aa: CASRSAWQPQHF; CDR3nt: TGTGCCAGTCGGAGCGCCTGGCAGCCCCAGCATTTT
v_gene: TRBV5-6; j_gene: TRBJ2-1; abundance: many; d_gene: .; len: 15; CDR3aa: CASSAIGGSYNEQFF; CDR3nt: TGTGCCAGCAGCGCAATAGGGGGCTCCTACAATGAGCAGTTCTTC
v_gene: TRBV20-1; j_gene: TRBJ2-7; abundance: many; d_gene: TRBD2; len: 14; CDR3aa: CSARTGLAGNEQYF; CDR3nt: TGCAGTGCTAGGACGGGACTAGCGGGGAACGAGCAGTACTTC
v_gene: TRBV5-6; j_gene: TRBJ2-7; abundance: .; d_gene: .; len: 15; CDR3aa: CASSGRDTLFGAQYF; CDR3nt: TGTGCCAGCAGCGGACGGGACACCCTTTTCGGAGCGCAGTACTTC
v_gene: TRBV7-2; j_gene: TRBJ2-4; abundance: many; d_gene: TRBD1; len: 20; CDR3aa: CASSLERIGRGRFIKNIQYF; CDR3nt: TGTGCCAGCAGCTTAGAAAGGATCGGCAGGGGGAGATTTATCAAAAACATTCAGTACTTC
v_gene: TRBV14; j_gene: TRBJ2-5; abundance: .; d_gene: .; len: 14; CDR3aa: CTKNGLEDQETQYF; CDR3nt: TGTACCAAAAACGGGTTGGAGGACCAAGAGACCCAGTACTTC
v_gene: TRBV20-1; j_gene: TRBJ1-3; abundance: many; d_gene: .; len: 15; CDR3aa: CSARDGGLSGNTIYF; CDR3nt: TGCAGTGCTAGAGATGGTGGACTATCTGGAAACACCATATATTTT
v_gene: TRBV4-1; j_gene: TRBJ2-6; abundance: many; d_gene: TRBD2; len: 21; CDR3aa: CASSQARLAGGPISGANVLTF; CDR3nt: TGCGCCAGCAGCCAAGCCAGACTAGCGGGGGGTCCGATCTCTGGGGCCAACGTCCTGACTTTC
v_gene: TRBV20-1; j_gene: TRBJ2-7; abundance: many; d_gene: .; len: 12; CDR3aa: CSASLQVSEQYF; CDR3nt: TGCAGTGCTAGCTTACAGGTGTCCGAGCAGTACTTC
v_gene: TRBV5-1; j_gene: TRBJ2-4; abundance: many; d_gene: .; len: 16; CDR3aa: CASSLGGGKAKNIQYF; CDR3nt: TGCGCCAGCAGCTTGGGAGGAGGGAAAGCCAAAAACATTCAGTACTTC
v_gene: TRBV29-1; j_gene: TRBJ1-2; abundance: many; d_gene: .; len: 14; CDR3aa: CSVASPGTAYGYTF; CDR3nt: TGCAGCGTCGCATCCCCCGGGACGGCCTATGGCTACACCTTC
v_gene: TRBV10-2; j_gene: TRBJ2-1; abundance: .; d_gene: .; len: 14; CDR3aa: CASRALDRYNEQFF; CDR3nt: TGCGCCAGCAGGGCCCTAGACAGGTACAATGAGCAGTTCTTC
v_gene: TRBV12-3/TRBV12-4; j_gene: TRBJ2-3; abundance: many; d_gene: TRBD2; len: 15; CDR3aa: CASSFQRGDTDTQYF; CDR3nt: TGTGCCAGCAGTTTCCAGCGGGGGGATACAGATACGCAGTATTTT
v_gene: TRBV7-9; j_gene: TRBJ1-4; abundance: many; d_gene: .; len: 16; CDR3aa: CASSLKGREMGEKLFF; CDR3nt: TGTGCCAGCAGCCTAAAAGGACGGGAAATGGGCGAAAAACTGTTTTTT
v_gene: TRBV5-1; j_gene: TRBJ2-7; abundance: .; d_gene: TRBD1; len: 15; CDR3aa: CASSQRQGGSYEQYF; CDR3nt: TGCGCCAGCAGCCAGAGACAGGGGGGCTCCTACGAGCAGTACTTC
v_gene: TRBV2; j_gene: TRBJ2-5; abundance: many; d_gene: .; len: 14; CDR3aa: CASSDGGGPWSQYF; CDR3nt: TGTGCCAGCAGTGATGGGGGGGGCCCATGGTCCCAGTACTTC
v_gene: TRBV18; j_gene: TRBJ2-5; abundance: many; d_gene: TRBD2; len: 19; CDR3aa: CASSPRSLAGGRSQETQYF; CDR3nt: TGTGCCAGCTCACCACGCTCTCTAGCGGGGGGGCGAAGCCAAGAGACCCAGTACTTC
v_gene: TRBV7-9; j_gene: TRBJ1-1; abundance: many; d_gene: .; len: 14; CDR3aa: CASSPQGRDTEAFF; CDR3nt: TGTGCCAGCAGCCCTCAAGGGCGGGACACTGAAGCTTTCTTT
v_gene: TRBV20-1; j_gene: TRBJ1-2; abundance: many; d_gene: .; len: 13; CDR3aa: CSARKQDNYGYTF; CDR3nt: TGCAGTGCGAGGAAGCAGGACAACTATGGCTACACCTTC
v_gene: TRBV5-1; j_gene: TRBJ2-7; abundance: many; d_gene: TRBD1; len: 12; CDR3aa: CASSPDRGEQYF; CDR3nt: TGCGCCAGCAGCCCGGACAGGGGGGAGCAGTACTTC
v_gene: TRBV9; j_gene: TRBJ1-6; abundance: few; d_gene: .; len: 15; CDR3aa: CASSLETGDHSTLNF; CDR3nt: TGTGCCAGCAGCCTCGAGACAGGTGATCATTCAACCCTCAACTTT
v_gene: TRBV4-3; j_gene: TRBJ1-1; abundance: many; d_gene: .; len: 15; CDR3aa: CASSQDLYFDTEAFF; CDR3nt: TGCGCCAGCAGCCAAGATCTCTATTTCGATACTGAAGCTTTCTTT
v_gene: TRBV7-7; j_gene: TRBJ1-6; abundance: many; d_gene: .; len: 14; CDR3aa: CASSLDSYNSPLHF; CDR3nt: TGTGCTAGCAGCTTAGACTCCTATAATTCACCCCTCCACTTT
v_gene: TRBV5-4; j_gene: TRBJ2-5; abundance: many; d_gene: .; len: 12; CDR3aa: CASSLKKETQYF; CDR3nt: TGTGCCAGCAGCCTAAAGAAAGAGACCCAGTACTTC
v_gene: TRBV5-1; j_gene: TRBJ2-3; abundance: many; d_gene: TRBD1; len: 14; CDR3aa: CASSFQGARDTQYF; CDR3nt: TGCGCCAGCAGCTTTCAGGGGGCAAGGGATACGCAGTATTTT
v_gene: TRBV20-1; j_gene: TRBJ2-2; abundance: many; d_gene: .; len: 14; CDR3aa: CSARDTSYTGELFF; CDR3nt: TGCAGTGCTAGAGATACTAGCTACACCGGGGAGCTGTTTTTT
v_gene: TRBV5-1; j_gene: TRBJ1-2; abundance: many; d_gene: TRBD1; len: 15; CDR3aa: CASSMGPQGNRGYTF; CDR3nt: TGCGCCAGCAGCATGGGGCCACAGGGGAATCGGGGCTACACCTTC
v_gene: TRBV7-9; j_gene: TRBJ2-7; abundance: many; d_gene: .; len: 14; CDR3aa: CASSPLDKPYEQYF; CDR3nt: TGTGCCAGCAGCCCGCTGGACAAACCCTACGAGCAGTACTTC
v_gene: TRBV12-3/TRBV12-4; j_gene: TRBJ2-2; abundance: many; d_gene: .; len: 14; CDR3aa: CASRVSGNTGELFF; CDR3nt: TGTGCCAGCAGGGTTTCAGGAAACACCGGGGAGCTGTTTTTT
v_gene: TRBV6-2/TRBV6-3; j_gene: TRBJ2-1; abundance: .; d_gene: .; len: 14; CDR3aa: CASSEGFSYNEQFF; CDR3nt: TGTGCCAGCAGTGAGGGGTTCTCCTACAATGAGCAGTTCTTC
v_gene: TRBV3-1; j_gene: TRBJ2-5; abundance: many; d_gene: .; len: 12; CDR3aa: CASSHLRSTQYF; CDR3nt: TGTGCCAGCAGCCACTTGCGGAGTACCCAGTACTTC
v_gene: TRBV11-2; j_gene: TRBJ2-1; abundance: .; d_gene: TRBD2; len: 18; CDR3aa: CASSLRLAGGQGYNEQFF; CDR3nt: TGTGCCAGCAGCTTGCGACTAGCGGGGGGCCAAGGCTACAATGAGCAGTTCTTC
v_gene: TRBV2; j_gene: TRBJ2-5; abundance: many; d_gene: .; len: 13; CDR3aa: CASKAGPAETQYF; CDR3nt: TGTGCCAGCAAGGCGGGCCCTGCAGAGACCCAGTACTTC
v_gene: TRBV12-3/TRBV12-4; j_gene: TRBJ2-5; abundance: many; d_gene: .; len: 11; CDR3aa: CASSTEETQYF; CDR3nt: TGTGCCAGCAGTACCGAAGAGACCCAGTACTTC
v_gene: TRBV12-3/TRBV12-4; j_gene: TRBJ2-3; abundance: many; d_gene: .; len: 12; CDR3aa: CASSLTPPTQYF; CDR3nt: TGTGCCAGCAGTTTGACTCCCCCTACGCAGTATTTT
v_gene: TRBV29-1; j_gene: TRBJ2-5; abundance: many; d_gene: TRBD1; len: 12; CDR3aa: CSATGGGETQYF; CDR3nt: TGCAGCGCAACAGGGGGCGGAGAGACCCAGTACTTC
v_gene: TRBV7-2; j_gene: TRBJ2-4; abundance: many; d_gene: .; len: 13; CDR3aa: CASSLGARNIQYF; CDR3nt: TGTGCCAGCAGCTTAGGGGCGAGGAACATTCAGTACTTC
v_gene: TRBV10-2; j_gene: TRBJ1-5; abundance: many; d_gene: .; len: 14; CDR3aa: CASSRSTGYQPQHF; CDR3nt: TGCGCCAGCAGTCGATCAACAGGGTATCAGCCCCAGCATTTT
v_gene: TRBV3-1; j_gene: TRBJ1-1; abundance: many; d_gene: .; len: 14; CDR3aa: CASSQAGARTEAFF; CDR3nt: TGTGCCAGCAGCCAAGCAGGGGCTAGAACTGAAGCTTTCTTT
v_gene: TRBV5-5; j_gene: TRBJ2-7; abundance: few; d_gene: .; len: 16; CDR3aa: CASSLDVGRFPYEQYF; CDR3nt: TGTGCCAGCAGCTTGGATGTAGGCAGGTTCCCCTACGAGCAGTACTTC
v_gene: TRBV7-2; j_gene: TRBJ2-2; abundance: many; d_gene: TRBD2; len: 15; CDR3aa: CASSYRLAGSDELFF; CDR3nt: TGTGCCAGCAGCTACCGACTAGCGGGGTCCGACGAGCTGTTTTTT
v_gene: TRBV5-1; j_gene: TRBJ2-5; abundance: many; d_gene: .; len: 11; CDR3aa: CASSQVETQYF; CDR3nt: TGCGCCAGCAGCCAAGTAGAGACCCAGTACTTC
v_gene: TRBV29-1; j_gene: TRBJ2-5; abundance: many; d_gene: .; len: 12; CDR3aa: CSVEGVGETQYF; CDR3nt: TGCAGCGTTGAGGGGGTAGGCGAGACCCAGTACTTC
v_gene: TRBV27; j_gene: TRBJ2-5; abundance: many; d_gene: .; len: 15; CDR3aa: CASTTRLGYQETQYF; CDR3nt: TGTGCCAGCACCACCCGATTGGGGTACCAAGAGACCCAGTACTTC